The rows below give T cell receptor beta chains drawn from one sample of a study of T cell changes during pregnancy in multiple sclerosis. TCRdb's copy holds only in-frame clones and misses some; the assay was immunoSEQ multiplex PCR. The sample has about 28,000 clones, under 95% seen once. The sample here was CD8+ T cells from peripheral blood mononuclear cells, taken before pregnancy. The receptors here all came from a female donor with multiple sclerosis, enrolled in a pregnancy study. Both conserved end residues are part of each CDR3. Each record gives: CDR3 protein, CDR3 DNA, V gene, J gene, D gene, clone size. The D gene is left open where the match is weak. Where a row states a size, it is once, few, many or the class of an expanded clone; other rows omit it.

cdr3_aa: CASGREVDTEAFF
cdr3_nt: TGTGCCAGTGGGAGAGAGGTAGACACTGAAGCTTTCTTT
v_call: TRBV5-4
j_call: TRBJ1-1
d_call: -
clone_size: -

cdr3_aa: CASSPTGTGYEQYF
cdr3_nt: TGTGCCAGCAGCCCCACCGGGACAGGCTACGAGCAGTACTTC
v_call: TRBV7-3
j_call: TRBJ2-7
d_call: TRBD1
clone_size: -

cdr3_aa: CASSQDRQQGSYNEQFF
cdr3_nt: TGCGCCAGCAGCCAAGATAGACAACAGGGGTCCTACAATGAGCAGTTCTTC
v_call: TRBV4-3
j_call: TRBJ2-1
d_call: TRBD1
clone_size: -

cdr3_aa: CASRIGLFTDTQYF
cdr3_nt: TGTGCCAGCAGGATAGGACTATTCACAGATACGCAGTATTTT
v_call: TRBV7-8
j_call: TRBJ2-3
d_call: -
clone_size: -

cdr3_aa: CASSEYRGETQYF
cdr3_nt: TGTGCCAGCAGTGAATACCGCGGAGAGACCCAGTACTTC
v_call: TRBV25-1
j_call: TRBJ2-5
d_call: -
clone_size: -

cdr3_aa: CASSEGGLTDTQYF
cdr3_nt: TGTGCCAGCAGTGAAGGAGGACTTACAGATACGCAGTATTTT
v_call: TRBV6-4
j_call: TRBJ2-3
d_call: -
clone_size: medium-sized

cdr3_aa: CASSQDRGGGNEQFF
cdr3_nt: TGTGCCAGCAGCCAAGATAGGGGGGGCGGGAATGAGCAGTTCTTC
v_call: TRBV14
j_call: TRBJ2-1
d_call: -
clone_size: -

cdr3_aa: CASASGRGAGELFF
cdr3_nt: TGTGCCAGCGCAAGCGGGAGAGGGGCCGGGGAGCTGTTTTTT
v_call: TRBV9
j_call: TRBJ2-2
d_call: TRBD2
clone_size: -

cdr3_aa: CASSSTGTGFIDTQYF
cdr3_nt: TGTGCCAGCAGCTCAACCGGGACAGGGTTTATTGATACGCAGTATTTT
v_call: TRBV7-9
j_call: TRBJ2-3
d_call: TRBD1
clone_size: -

cdr3_aa: CASSLVSGGPKDEQYF
cdr3_nt: TGTGCCAGCAGCTTAGTGTCGGGAGGTCCGAAGGACGAGCAGTACTTC
v_call: TRBV11-2
j_call: TRBJ2-7
d_call: TRBD2
clone_size: -

cdr3_aa: CASSLNRGANTEAFF
cdr3_nt: TGTGCCAGCAGTTTAAATAGGGGCGCGAACACTGAAGCTTTCTTT
v_call: TRBV27
j_call: TRBJ1-1
d_call: -
clone_size: -